Shown below are 2 T cell receptor beta chains from a single sample sequenced in a study of blood T cell repertoires in COVID-19. Data came from immunoSEQ multiplex PCR; TCRdb stores just in-frame clones and leaves some out. The data hold fewer than 350,000 clones, with roughly 87% observed a single time. Input material: peripheral blood. These receptors originate from a young man with COVID-19, enrolled during active disease.

The gene calls are TRBV19 and TRBJ2-5, with 7 bases identical to TRBD1. V gave up 6 bases and J gave up 7 bases; unmatched junction bases: 5. CDR3 length: 12 residues. Germline values: CDR1 LNHDA, CDR2 SQIVND (reference sequence). The CDR3 loop reads CASRGGAATQYF. The DNA of the CDR3 is TGTGCCAGTAGAGGGGGCGCGGCGACCCAGTACTTC.

The genes are TRBV18 and TRBJ2-7; perhaps TRBD1 as D (6 bases). The CDR3 length is 13 residues. V was pared by 3 bases and J by 3 bases, with 9 bases between. Germline V lookup: CDR1 KGHSH, CDR2 LQKENI. CDR3 in amino acids: CASSPGDNYEQYF. DNA for the CDR3: TGTGCCAGCTCACCTGGGGACAACTACGAGCAGTACTTC. Variable domain in full (rest from reference TRBV18 and TRBJ2-7): NAGVMQNPRHLVRRRGQEARLRCSPMKGHSHVYWYRQLPEEGLKFMVYLQKENIIDESGMPKERFSAEFPKEGPSILRIQQVVRGDSAAYFCASSPGDNYEQYFGPGTRLTVT.